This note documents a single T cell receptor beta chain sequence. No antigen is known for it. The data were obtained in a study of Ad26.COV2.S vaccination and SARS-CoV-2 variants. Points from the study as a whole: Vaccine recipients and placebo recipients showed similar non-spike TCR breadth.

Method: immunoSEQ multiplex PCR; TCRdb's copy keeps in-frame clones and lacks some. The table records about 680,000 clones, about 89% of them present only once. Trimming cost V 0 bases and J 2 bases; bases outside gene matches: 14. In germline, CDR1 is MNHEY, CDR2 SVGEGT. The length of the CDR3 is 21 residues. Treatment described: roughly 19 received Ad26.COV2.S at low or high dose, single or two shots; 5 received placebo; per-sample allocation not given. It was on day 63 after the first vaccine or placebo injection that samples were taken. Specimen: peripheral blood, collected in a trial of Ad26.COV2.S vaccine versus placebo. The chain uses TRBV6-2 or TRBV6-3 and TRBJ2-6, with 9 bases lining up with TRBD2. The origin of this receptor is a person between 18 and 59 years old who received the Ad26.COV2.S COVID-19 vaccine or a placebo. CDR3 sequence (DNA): TGTGCCAGCAGTTACTCCGGGACTAGCACAACTAAGATGGCTGGGGCCAACGTCCTGACTTTC. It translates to CASSYSGTSTTKMAGANVLTF.